This T cell receptor beta chain is drawn from a study of blood T cells in healthy people across ages. Whole-study context: Template switching retrieved approximately one barcoded beta molecule for each two T cells.

PCR was performed a second time for roughly 7 to 12 cycles using a sample-barcoded 5' primer and a J-beta primer mix. A template-switch adaptor that had 12 random nucleotides put a tag on each cDNA molecule. From the 5' RACE reads, TCRdb called clonotypes with MiXCR, one entry per CDR3 protein. Of 750,000 to 950,000 distinct CDR3 sequences listed, about 28% are singletons. The V end lost 2 bases, the J end lost 0 bases, and 12 bases lay between the germline ends. The CDR3 totals 16 residues. Germline CDR1 reads MDHEN; CDR2 reads SYDVKM. For every donor, a draw yielded ten milliliters of peripheral blood. This clonotype appeared many times. Separately, the same data were catalogued under a study of T cells of mothers and their children.

The receptor was isolated from a woman aged 40 to 49 in good health. Material for sequencing was blood. The chain uses TRBV28 and TRBJ2-3; D is possibly TRBD2 (5 bases). CDR3 coding DNA: TGTGCCAGCAGTTTAGGTGGAGCGGACAGCACAGATACGCAGTATTTT. As protein: CASSLGGADSTDTQYF. Filled out from reference TRBV28 and TRBJ2-3, the complete variable domain reads DVKVTQSSRYLVKRTGEKVFLECVQDMDHENMFWYRQDPGLGLRLIYFSYDVKMKEKGDIPEGYSVSREKKERFSLILESASTNQTSMYLCASSLGGADSTDTQYFGPGTRLTVL.